This T cell receptor beta chain was recorded in a study of T-cell memory formation after mild COVID-19. Germline V gene sequence: CDR1 SGHTA, CDR2 FQGNSA. This CDR3 contains 13 residues. The V and J ends lost 11 bases and 2 bases, in that order; junction bases with no gene match: 6. TCRdb re-called the 5' RACE reads with MiXCR, one entry per CDR3 protein. The sample records 250,000 to 300,000 distinct CDR3 sequences, 15% to 20% being singletons. The V and J genes are TRBV7-2 and TRBJ2-3; 8 positions agree with TRBD2. The sequencing sample was made of PBMCs or a T cell subset sorted from them (not recorded which). The source of this sequence is a man younger than 35 who had mild COVID-19 (a few samples of this study predate the infection). Cell type and time point are not known. Written as DNA, the CDR3 is TGTGCCCAATCCGGGGGGGCCACAGATACGCAGTATTTT. This sequence encodes CAQSGGATDTQYF.